These T cell receptor beta chains were read from a single sample in a study of cytomegalovirus exposure and HLA in healthy donors. Clones were sequenced by immunoSEQ multiplex PCR, and TCRdb holds only the in-frame ones, with some missing. This table has fewer than 110,000 clones, 60% to 75% appearing once. Source material: PBMCs. These receptors originate from a man aged 25-45 years in good health and CMV-seronegative. Each CDR3 is given with its conserved first and last residue.

V gene: TRBV6-5
CDR3 protein: CASSQEQGLTEAFF

V gene: TRBV4-2
CDR3 protein: CASSQASGVYNEQFF

V gene: TRBV18
CDR3 protein: CASSPGQGDIYGYTF

V gene: TRBV15
CDR3 protein: CATSRETAGSYNEQFF

V gene: TRBV28
CDR3 protein: CASSLRGGPRETQYF

V gene: TRBV11-2
CDR3 protein: CASSPGGGYTF

V gene: TRBV18
CDR3 protein: CASSPSRGNYEQYF

V gene: TRBV7-9
CDR3 protein: CASSYQGQVSFALNEQFF

V gene: TRBV28
CDR3 protein: CASNPGSTNEKLFF

V gene: TRBV6-5
CDR3 protein: CASSRDRGPYEQFF

V gene: TRBV4-1
CDR3 protein: CASSQTPSSGGFYNEQFF

V gene: TRBV19
CDR3 protein: CASSIGRGISYEQYF

V gene: TRBV7-9
CDR3 protein: CASRPTGVEAFF

V gene: TRBV5-1
CDR3 protein: CASSLRAETGLRSYEQYF

V gene: TRBV11-2
CDR3 protein: CASSLSRGGPQETQYF

V gene: TRBV28
CDR3 protein: CASSNRGSRVDTQYF

V gene: TRBV28
CDR3 protein: CASRGTGSSQPQHF

V gene: TRBV7-2
CDR3 protein: CASSPGQGYYGYTF

V gene: TRBV7-9
CDR3 protein: CSSATGYYGYTF

V gene: TRBV7-6
CDR3 protein: CASSLDTGREAFF

V gene: TRBV28
CDR3 protein: CASRVAGSFNSPLHF

V gene: TRBV6-5
CDR3 protein: CASIGQGGGYTF

V gene: TRBV27
CDR3 protein: CASSSRTDSTDTQYF

V gene: TRBV9
CDR3 protein: CASSVVAAYTGELFF

V gene: TRBV15
CDR3 protein: CATSRDLETSYEQYF

V gene: TRBV5-8
CDR3 protein: CASSPLLQGALGYTF

V gene: TRBV6-1
CDR3 protein: CASTGLAGGNEQFF

V gene: TRBV6-1
CDR3 protein: CASSEGPGANVLTF

V gene: TRBV7-3
CDR3 protein: CASSSGQSAFTGELFF

V gene: TRBV7-2
CDR3 protein: CASSLYRGQPQHF

V gene: TRBV13
CDR3 protein: CASSVRGQETQYF

V gene: TRBV27
CDR3 protein: CASSLSRRGTDTQYF

V gene: TRBV5-6
CDR3 protein: CASSLDTTPGDTQYF

V gene: TRBV6-6
CDR3 protein: CASRPPGTGVDQPQHF

V gene: TRBV7-9
CDR3 protein: CASSPDLSTDTQYF

V gene: TRBV27
CDR3 protein: CASSLSPAGGQETQYF

V gene: TRBV7-8
CDR3 protein: CASSPRQDSNQPQHF

V gene: TRBV7-2
CDR3 protein: CASSLFPAESSYNEQFF

V gene: TRBV9
CDR3 protein: CASSVGLSSLYGYTF

V gene: TRBV6-1
CDR3 protein: CASSAQGRETQYF

V gene: TRBV7-8
CDR3 protein: CASSSPQTPRAAYNEQFF

V gene: TRBV19
CDR3 protein: CATRTGSTEAFF

V gene: TRBV7-2
CDR3 protein: CASSLGPGTGGNIQYF

V gene: TRBV7-9
CDR3 protein: CASSRRLAGRGTGELFF

V gene: TRBV10-3
CDR3 protein: CAISEGGGTGDYGYTF